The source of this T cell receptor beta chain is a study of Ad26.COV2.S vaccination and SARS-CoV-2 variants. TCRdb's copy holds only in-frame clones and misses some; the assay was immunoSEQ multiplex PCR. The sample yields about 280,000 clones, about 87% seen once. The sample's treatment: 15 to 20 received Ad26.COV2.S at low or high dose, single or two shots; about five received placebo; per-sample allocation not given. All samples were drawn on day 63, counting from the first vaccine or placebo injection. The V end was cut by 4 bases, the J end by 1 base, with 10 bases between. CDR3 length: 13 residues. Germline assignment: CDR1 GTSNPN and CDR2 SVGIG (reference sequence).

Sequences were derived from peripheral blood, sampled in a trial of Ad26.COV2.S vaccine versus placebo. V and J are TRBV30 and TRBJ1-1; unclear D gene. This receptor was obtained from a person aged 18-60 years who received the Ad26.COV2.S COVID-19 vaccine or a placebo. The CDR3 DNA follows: TGTGCCTGGACTTACGGAGAGAACACTGAAGCTTTCTTT. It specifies CAWTYGENTEAFF.